These 21 T cell receptor beta chains came from one sample sequenced in a study of vaccination and CD4 T cells after COVID-19. Once obtained from cultured CD4+ T cells, the DNA was sequenced using the Oncomine TCR Beta short-read assay. TCRdb re-analysed the PCR reads in MiXCR, keeping a single row per CDR3 protein. The data hold approximately 10,000 distinct CDR3 sequences, with roughly 56% observed a single time. Antigens of these TCRs are unknown. Specified treatment: roughly nine-day PBMC culture with coronavirus spike peptide pools or control peptides (ViraFEST assay). The sample consisted of CD4+ T cells from blood, cultured in vitro. All receptors derive from a human donor who had recovered from COVID-19.

V is TRBV28 and J is TRBJ2-3; 8 nucleotides line up with TRBD2. This CDR3 contains 16 residues. The germline gives CDR1 MDHEN, CDR2 SYDVKM. Germline trimming cut 7 bases from V and 2 bases from J; bases unmatched to any gene: 11. CDR3 residues: CASNLGLVRDTDTQYF. For the CDR3, the DNA is TGTGCCAGCAACCTGGGACTAGTGCGGGACACAGATACGCAGTATTTT.

The chain has TRBV28 and TRBJ2-6, with D unresolved. The germline V gene has CDR1 MDHEN and CDR2 SYDVKM. This CDR3 is 15 amino acids long. Trimming removed 7 bases at V and 2 bases at J, with 12 bases between. CDR3 sequence (DNA): TGTGCCAGCATGACTGGGTTGGCTGGGGCCAACGTCCTGACTTTC. Translated, it gives CASMTGLAGANVLTF.

V usage is TRBV6-2 or TRBV6-3 and J usage is TRBJ2-2, with D uncertain. The germline V gene encodes CDR1 MNHEY and CDR2 SVGEGT. The CDR3 has 14 amino acids. With 0 bases removed from V and 1 base from J, the gap between germline ends came to 3 bases. CDR3 DNA sequence: TGTGCCAGCAGTTACTCGTGGAACACCGGGGAGCTGTTTTTT. This sequence encodes CASSYSWNTGELFF.

The rearrangement links TRBV20-1 to TRBJ2-1; unclear D gene. The CDR3 extends over 12 amino acids. CDR1 is DFQATT, CDR2 SNEGSKA, per germline (reference sequence). V was pared by 3 bases and J by 4 bases, with 7 bases between. This chain's CDR3 is CSASNTYNEQFF. CDR3 nucleotide sequence: TGCAGTGCTAGTAATACTTACAATGAGCAGTTCTTC.

In its sample, this clonotype was seen a few times. This chain joins TRBV30 and TRBJ1-5; D uncertain. This CDR3 is built from 13 residues. V was shortened by 2 bases and J by 3 bases, with 8 bases between the two germline ends. Germline CDR1 GTSNPN, CDR2 SVGIG (reference sequence). CDR3 amino acids: CAWSSQNNQPQHF. In DNA form, the CDR3 reads TGTGCCTGGAGTTCACAGAACAATCAGCCCCAGCATTTT.

The rearrangement uses TRBV4-3 and TRBJ2-6; 9 nucleotides match TRBD2. The germline V gene has CDR1 LGHNA and CDR2 YSLEER. This CDR3 region has 16 residues. Losses at the gene ends were 3 bases for V and 4 bases for J; bases not matched to a gene: 4. Written as DNA, the CDR3 is TGCGCCAGCAGCCAGGGACTAGCCTCCGGGGCCAACGTCCTGACTTTC. It translates to CASSQGLASGANVLTF.

The rearrangement joins TRBV10-1 to TRBJ2-7, with D hard to call. The CDR3 loop spans 14 amino acids. Germline V gene sequence: CDR1 WNHNN, CDR2 SYGVQD (reference sequence). The ends were cut back, 8 bases at V and 3 bases at J, with 17 bases in the middle. As DNA, the CDR3 is TGCGCCAGCGGCCTACAATACTTACGCTACGAGCAGTACTTC. This gives the protein CASGLQYLRYEQYF.

The chain couples TRBV18 to TRBJ1-5; possible D gene TRBD1, 5 bases. Germline CDR1 and CDR2: KGHSH and LQKENI. Trimming left V 0 bases short and J 5 bases short, with 8 bases between. The CDR3 has 14 amino acids. Written as DNA, the CDR3 is TGTGCCAGCTCACCACCTAAGGGGCATCAGCCCCAGCATTTT. Its translation is CASSPPKGHQPQHF.

The genes are TRBV24-1 and TRBJ1-4; TRBD1 is a possible D gene (6 bases). V gave up 3 bases and J gave up 6 bases, with 10 bases separating them. Germline V gene lookup returns CDR1 KGHDR and CDR2 SFDVKD. The CDR3 spans 14 residues. In DNA form, the CDR3 reads TGTGCCACCAGTGATACCGGGACACATGAAAAACTGTTTTTT. Protein product: CATSDTGTHEKLFF.

This clonotype has a handful of counts. The chain couples TRBV5-4 to TRBJ1-6, with 7 bases matching TRBD1. The CDR3 runs 16 residues. V lost 4 bases to trimming and J lost 10 bases; unmatched junction nucleotides: 14. Germline V gene sequence: CDR1 SGHNT, CDR2 YYREEE (reference sequence). The CDR3 DNA is TGTGCCAGCAGCAAGTGGGACAGCCTTGAGGAGTCACCCCTCCACTTT. It codes for CASSKWDSLEESPLHF.

The rearrangement uses TRBV27 and TRBJ1-6, with D perhaps matching TRBD1 (6 bases). CDR3 length: 15 residues. V lost 8 bases and J 4 bases, leaving 15 bases between the germline ends. Germline V CDR1 and CDR2: MNHEY, SMNVEV (reference sequence). This CDR3 reads CASRDRGGYNSPLHF. The DNA of the CDR3 is TGTGCCAGCCGCGACCGAGGGGGTTATAATTCACCCCTCCACTTT.

The chain is built from TRBV11-2 and TRBJ1-3; no clear D. The V end was cut by 3 bases, the J end by 4 bases, with 7 bases between. CDR3 size: 13 residues. The germline gives CDR1 SGHAT, CDR2 FQNNGV. In DNA form, the CDR3 reads TGTGCCAGCAGCTTTGCGGGAGGAAACACCATATATTTT. Translated: CASSFAGGNTIYF.

Only one count was recorded for this clonotype. The V gene is TRBV5-1, the J gene TRBJ1-2; D gene uncertain. The CDR3 contains 14 residues. V lost 5 bases and J lost 2, with 13 bases in between. Germline-derived CDR1 and CDR2 are SGHRS and YFSETQ. CDR3 sequence: CASRETTANYGYTF. In nucleotides, the CDR3 is TGCGCCAGCAGGGAAACAACAGCGAACTATGGCTACACCTTC.

This clonotype appeared once. V gene TRBV11-2 combines with J gene TRBJ2-3; 8 positions match TRBD1. Germline V CDR1 and CDR2: SGHAT, FQNNGV. This CDR3 region has 13 residues. The V segment lost 5 bases and the J segment 15 bases; nucleotides outside the gene matches: 13. The DNA for the CDR3 is TGTGCCAGCAGCACAGGACAGGGTGTGAAGTGTTATTTT. Its protein is CASSTGQGVKCYF.

This clonotype was seen more than once but under ten times. CDR3 sequence: CASSWALAEYNEQFF. In nucleotides, the CDR3 is TGTGCCAGCAGCTGGGCACTAGCGGAGTACAATGAGCAGTTCTTC. This chain connects TRBV7-2 to TRBJ2-1; TRBD2 matches 8 bases. The CDR3 consists of 15 residues. After removal of 4 bases from V and 4 bases from J, the junction contained 6 bases not matched to a gene. From germline, CDR1 is SGHTA and CDR2 FQGNSA.

The chain joins TRBV30 to TRBJ1-6; D gene uncertain. The V end lost 3 bases, the J end lost 10 bases, and 13 bases lay between the germline ends. Germline lookup yields CDR1 GTSNPN and CDR2 SVGIG (reference sequence). This CDR3 comprises 13 residues. The CDR3 reads CAWRNSPESPLHF. CDR3 sequence (DNA): TGTGCCTGGAGAAACAGCCCAGAGTCACCCCTCCACTTT.

This clonotype was counted only a few times. The CDR3 bases are TGTGCCAGCAGGGATTCGAATTCACCCCTCCACTTT. Residues: CASRDSNSPLHF. The chain couples TRBV27 to TRBJ1-6; D not resolved. Germline V gene lookup returns CDR1 MNHEY and CDR2 SMNVEV (reference sequence). V lost 6 bases to trimming and J lost 7 bases, with 7 bases between them. The CDR3 runs 12 residues.

The rearrangement links TRBV7-9 to TRBJ2-7, with D possibly being TRBD2 (6 bases). The germline V gene has CDR1 SEHNR and CDR2 FQNEAQ (reference sequence). CDR3 size: 18 residues. V shed 0 bases and J shed 0 bases, with 18 bases lying between them. In DNA form, the CDR3 reads TGTGCCAGCAGCTTAGCGCAATCGCTGCGGGACGTCTCCTACGAGCAGTACTTC. Translating it yields CASSLAQSLRDVSYEQYF.

The chain links TRBV20-1 to TRBJ2-7; 8 positions match TRBD1. The CDR3 totals 13 residues. V dropped 1 base and J dropped 3; count of bases not matched to a gene: 2. CDR1 is DFQATT and CDR2 is SNEGSKA in the germline V gene (reference sequence). The CDR3 here is CSARADRDYEQYF. CDR3 nucleotides: TGCAGTGCTAGAGCGGACAGGGACTACGAGCAGTACTTC.

J is TRBJ1-5 and V is TRBV12-3 or TRBV12-4, with a weak D call TRBD1 (6 bases). This CDR3 spans 17 amino acids. V lost 6 bases and J 3 bases, leaving 21 bases between the germline ends. The chain's CDR3 is CASRKTGTNGYNQPQHF. The CDR3 nucleotides are TGTGCCAGCAGGAAGACAGGTACCAATGGGTACAATCAGCCCCAGCATTTT.

This chain uses TRBV6-2 or TRBV6-3 with TRBJ2-2, with D tentatively TRBD2 (5 bases). This CDR3 is 11 amino acids long. Germline CDR1 reads MNHEY; CDR2 reads SVGEGT. V was trimmed by 10 bases and J by 7 bases, leaving 10 bases between them. As DNA, the CDR3 is TGTGCCACCCATCGGGGCGGGGAGCTGTTTTTT. Its translation: CATHRGGELFF.